The 13 T cell receptor beta chains below all came from one sample that was sequenced in a study of cytomegalovirus exposure and HLA in healthy donors. PCR involved 60 Vbeta and 13 Jbeta primers. Generated by immunoSEQ multiplex PCR, the TCRdb table keeps only in-frame clones and is missing some. The sample lists more than 95,000 clones, about 69% occurring once. Input material: PBMCs. These receptors all come from a man aged 35-49 years in good health and CMV-seronegative.

In this sample, this clone turned up once. V gene TRBV28 combines with J gene TRBJ2-5, with 7 bases fitting TRBD2. With 7 bases clipped from V and 5 bases from J, the junction kept 10 bases outside the gene matches. The CDR3 is made up of 14 amino acids. Germline loops: CDR1 MDHEN, CDR2 SYDVKM. In DNA, the CDR3 is TGTGCCAGCAAGTTTCACCTGGGGGGGGAGACCCAGTACTTC. It specifies CASKFHLGGETQYF.

The chain has TRBV27 and TRBJ2-7, with 8 nucleotides matching TRBD1. V lost 6 bases, J lost 4 bases, and 8 bases stayed unmatched. CDR1 is MNHEY, CDR2 SMNVEV, per germline (reference sequence). There are 14 residues in the CDR3. The CDR3 here is CASRMTGVIYEQYF. The CDR3 DNA reads TGTGCCAGCAGGATGACAGGGGTTATATACGAGCAGTACTTC.

The rearrangement links TRBV6-1 to TRBJ2-7; 7 nucleotides line up with TRBD1. Germline CDR1 is MNHNS and CDR2 is SASEGT. Trimming at V came to 6 bases and at J to 1 base, leaving 6 bases not matched to a gene. The CDR3 covers 14 residues. CDR3 nucleotide sequence: TGTGCCAGCAGGAACAGGGGTTTTTCCTACGAGCAGTACTTC. Amino acid sequence: CASRNRGFSYEQYF.

The chain is built from TRBV7-9 and TRBJ1-2; D is perhaps TRBD1 (5 bases). Trimming cost V 0 bases and J 2 bases, with 19 bases left between them. Germline values: CDR1 SEHNR, CDR2 FQNEAQ (reference sequence). CDR3 length equals 18 residues. CDR3 residues: CASSLALRTPDPNYGYTF. The CDR3 DNA reads TGTGCCAGCAGCTTAGCGCTTAGGACACCAGATCCAAACTATGGCTACACCTTC.

This clone was seen a few times. This sequence joins TRBV7-6 and TRBJ2-5; TRBD2 matches 10 bases. Germline V gene data show CDR1 as SGHVS and CDR2 as FNYEAQ. This CDR3 comprises 15 residues. Unmatched junction bases numbered 6, after V lost 5 bases and J lost 3 bases. CDR3 DNA: TGTGCCAGCAGCGATTGGACTAGCGGAGAAGAGACCCAGTACTTC. Protein: CASSDWTSGEETQYF. Using reference TRBV7-6 and TRBJ2-5 for the parts outside the CDR3, the full variable domain is GAGVSQSPRYKVTKRGQDVALRCDPISGHVSLYWYRQALGQGPEFLTYFNYEAQQDKSGLPNDRFSAERPEGSISTLTIQRTEQRDSAMYRCASSDWTSGEETQYFGPGTRLLVL.

This clone was counted a single time. The rearrangement links TRBV28 to TRBJ1-2; D unclear. The V and J ends lost 7 bases and 3 bases respectively, with 18 bases between them. From germline, CDR1 is MDHEN and CDR2 SYDVKM. The length of the CDR3 is 15 residues. CDR3 region: CASTDGQPADYGYTF. In DNA, the CDR3 is TGTGCCAGCACCGACGGCCAACCGGCGGACTATGGCTACACCTTC.

This chain uses TRBV9 with TRBJ1-2, with D maybe TRBD1 (6 bases). This CDR3 comprises 12 residues. CDR1 SGDLS and CDR2 YYNGEE come from the germline V gene. Trimming removed 4 bases from V and 7 bases from J, with 11 bases in between. CDR3 amino acids: CASSPQGLGYTF. In nucleotides, the CDR3 is TGTGCCAGCAGCCCACAGGGTCTTGGCTACACCTTC.

The chain uses TRBV20-1 and TRBJ1-1, with a tentative D call TRBD1 (6 bases). Germline lookup yields CDR1 DFQATT and CDR2 SNEGSKA (reference sequence). Trimming removed 6 bases from V and 6 bases from J, with 11 bases in between. This CDR3 region has 11 residues. The CDR3 DNA reads as TGCAGTGCGCACAGGGTCGCTGAAGCTTTCTTT. Translating it yields CSAHRVAEAFF.

The chain uses TRBV5-1 and TRBJ1-3; D might be TRBD1 (5 bases). The CDR3 runs to 15 residues. From germline, CDR1 is SGHRS and CDR2 YFSETQ. V gave up 4 bases and J gave up 0 bases, with 11 bases separating them. CDR3 amino acids: CASSPLTDSGNTIYF. As DNA, the CDR3 is TGCGCCAGCAGCCCGCTGACAGACTCTGGAAACACCATATATTTT.

J is TRBJ1-4 and V is TRBV7-3, with D maybe TRBD1 (5 bases). V was clipped by 1 base and J by 10 bases, with 10 bases between them. This CDR3 has 13 amino acids. In germline, CDR1 is SGHTA, CDR2 FQGTGA. The CDR3 spells CASSLMAGSKLFF. The DNA of the CDR3 is TGTGCCAGCAGCTTAATGGCAGGGTCAAAACTGTTTTTT.

The chain is built from TRBV5-1 and TRBJ1-1; 8 bases agree with TRBD1. Germline loops: CDR1 SGHRS, CDR2 YFSETQ. The CDR3 runs to 15 residues. Unmatched junction bases numbered 10, after V lost 6 bases and J lost 3 bases. The CDR3 reads CASTPVQGVYTEAFF. In DNA form, the CDR3 reads TGCGCCAGCACCCCGGTACAGGGGGTATACACTGAAGCTTTCTTT.

This clone was found once. This chain connects TRBV5-1 to TRBJ1-4; no clear D gene. The CDR3 extends over 14 amino acids. Between the trimmed V and J ends, which lost 2 bases and 7 bases, there was a span of 12 bases. Germline V gives CDR1 SGHRS, CDR2 YFSETQ. The chain's CDR3 is CASSFTGPGEKLFF. CDR3 coding DNA: TGCGCCAGCAGCTTTACTGGGCCCGGTGAAAAACTGTTTTTT.

The chain employs TRBV5-4 and TRBJ1-1; TRBD1 is a possible D gene (5 bases). Trimming left V 3 bases short and J 4 bases short, with 13 bases between. CDR3 length: 14 amino acids. Germline-derived CDR1 and CDR2 are SGHNT and YYREEE (reference sequence). The CDR3 loop is CASSSREGSTEAFF. The CDR3 nucleotides are TGTGCCAGCAGCTCCAGGGAGGGTTCCACTGAAGCTTTCTTT.